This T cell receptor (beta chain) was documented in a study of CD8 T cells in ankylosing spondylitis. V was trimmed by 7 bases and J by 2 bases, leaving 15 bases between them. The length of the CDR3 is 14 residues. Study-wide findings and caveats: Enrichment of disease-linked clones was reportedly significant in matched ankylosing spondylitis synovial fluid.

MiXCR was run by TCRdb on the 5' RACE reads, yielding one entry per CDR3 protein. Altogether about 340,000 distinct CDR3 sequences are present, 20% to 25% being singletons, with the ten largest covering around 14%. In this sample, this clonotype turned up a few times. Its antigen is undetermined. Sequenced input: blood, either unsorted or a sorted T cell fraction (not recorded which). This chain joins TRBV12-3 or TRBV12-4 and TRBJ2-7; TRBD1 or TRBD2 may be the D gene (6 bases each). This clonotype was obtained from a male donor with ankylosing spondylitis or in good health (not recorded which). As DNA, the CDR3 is TGTGCCAGCACCCCCGGGGGCAGGGCCTACGAGCAGTACTTC. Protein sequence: CASTPGGRAYEQYF.